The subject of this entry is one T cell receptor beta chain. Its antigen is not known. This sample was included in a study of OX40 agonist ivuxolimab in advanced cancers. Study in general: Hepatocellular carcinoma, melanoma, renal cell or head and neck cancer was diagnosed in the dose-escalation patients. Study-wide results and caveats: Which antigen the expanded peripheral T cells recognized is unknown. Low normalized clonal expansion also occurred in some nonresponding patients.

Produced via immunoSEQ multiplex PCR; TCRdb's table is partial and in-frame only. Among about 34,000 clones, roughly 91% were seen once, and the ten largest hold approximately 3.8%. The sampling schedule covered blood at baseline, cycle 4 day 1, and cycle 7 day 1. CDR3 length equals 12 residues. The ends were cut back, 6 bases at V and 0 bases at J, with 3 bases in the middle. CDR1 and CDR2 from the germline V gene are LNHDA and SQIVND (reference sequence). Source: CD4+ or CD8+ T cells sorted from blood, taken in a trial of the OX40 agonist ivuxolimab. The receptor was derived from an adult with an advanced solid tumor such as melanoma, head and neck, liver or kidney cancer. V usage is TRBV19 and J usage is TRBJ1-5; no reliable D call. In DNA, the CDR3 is TGTGCCAGTAGGGATAGCAATCAGCCCCAGCATTTT. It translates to CASRDSNQPQHF.